Below are 6 T cell receptor beta chains sequenced from a single sample in a study of T cell changes during pregnancy in multiple sclerosis. This table comes from immunoSEQ multiplex PCR, and its TCRdb copy is limited to in-frame clones, with some not included. There are just under 70,000 clones in the sample; roughly nine tenths occur only once, and 0.86% lies in the top ten. The material was peripheral blood, obtained in the second trimester of pregnancy. The receptors come from a female donor with multiple sclerosis, enrolled in a pregnancy study.

Turning to this clone: Other DNA sequences in this sample translate to the same CDR3. The J gene is TRBJ1-2, the V gene TRBV4-1; 8 bases agree with TRBD1. Germline V gene lookup returns CDR1 MGHRA and CDR2 YSYEKL. V lost 0 bases, J lost 8 bases, and 17 bases stayed unmatched. This CDR3 region has 18 residues. The CDR3 DNA is TGCGCCAGCAGCCAAGAAATCCTTAGGACAGGGCTTGGGGACGGCTACACCTTC. Its protein product is CASSQEILRTGLGDGYTF.

The chain couples TRBV13 to TRBJ1-5; TRBD1 aligns across 7 bases. The length of the CDR3 is 19 residues. With V trimmed by 2 bases and J by 0 bases, 13 bases remained unmatched. The germline gives CDR1 PRHDT, CDR2 FYEKMQ (reference sequence). The CDR3 region has the DNA TGTGCCAGCAGCTTACGGCGACAGAACAGGGGATATAGCAATCAGCCCCAGCATTTT. Residues: CASSLRRQNRGYSNQPQHF.

Only one count was recorded for this clone. The chain joins TRBV4-3 to TRBJ2-7, with D perhaps TRBD1 (6 bases). V was cut by 1 base and J by 2 bases, with 12 bases left in between. The CDR3 contains 15 residues. CDR1 is LGHNA and CDR2 is YSLEER in the germline V gene. The CDR3: CASSQATGSAYEQYF. CDR3 DNA sequence: TGCGCCAGCAGCCAAGCGACAGGCTCTGCCTACGAGCAGTACTTC.

The rearrangement links TRBV5-5 to TRBJ2-7; D gene uncertain. Trimming stripped 0 bases from V and 4 bases from J, with 5 bases between. This CDR3 is 12 amino acids long. Germline assignment: CDR1 SGHKS and CDR2 YYEKEE (reference sequence). The CDR3 loop is CASSLVPYEQYF. CDR3 in DNA: TGTGCCAGCAGCTTGGTTCCTTACGAGCAGTACTTC.

The rearrangement joins TRBV29-1 to TRBJ2-1, with 14 bases matching TRBD2. V trimming: 6 bases; J trimming: 10 bases; junction bases outside the gene matches: 11. Germline CDR1 and CDR2: SQVTM and ANQGSEA. The CDR3 consists of 15 residues. CDR3 in DNA: TGCAGCGTCGATCCGGGACTAGCGGGGGACGGGGAGCAGTTCTTC. It translates to CSVDPGLAGDGEQFF.

This rearrangement joins TRBV30 to TRBJ2-7; D not certain. The CDR3 contains 11 residues. Trimming removed 5 bases from V and 3 bases from J, with 8 bases in between. Germline-derived CDR1 and CDR2 are GTSNPN and SVGIG (reference sequence). The CDR3 region has the DNA TGTGCCTGGGCTACGGGCTACGAGCAGTACTTC. Its protein is CAWATGYEQYF.